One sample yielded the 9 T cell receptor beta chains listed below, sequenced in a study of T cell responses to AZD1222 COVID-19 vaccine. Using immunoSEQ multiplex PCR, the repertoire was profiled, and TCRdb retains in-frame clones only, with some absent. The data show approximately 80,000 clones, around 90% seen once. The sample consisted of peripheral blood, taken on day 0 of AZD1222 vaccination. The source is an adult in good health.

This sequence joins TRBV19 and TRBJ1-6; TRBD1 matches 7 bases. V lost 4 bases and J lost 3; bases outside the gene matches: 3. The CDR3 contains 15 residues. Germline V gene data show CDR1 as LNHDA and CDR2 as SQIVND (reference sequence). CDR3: CASSSRTGYNSPLHF. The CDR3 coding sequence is TGTGCCAGTAGTAGCAGGACAGGCTATAATTCACCCCTCCACTTT.

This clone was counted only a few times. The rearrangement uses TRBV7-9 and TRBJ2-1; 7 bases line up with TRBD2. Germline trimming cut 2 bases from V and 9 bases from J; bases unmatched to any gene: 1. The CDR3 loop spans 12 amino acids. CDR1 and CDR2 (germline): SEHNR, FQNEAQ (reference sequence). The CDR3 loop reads CASSLQRGEQFF. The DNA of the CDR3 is TGTGCCAGCAGCTTACAGCGGGGTGAGCAGTTCTTC.

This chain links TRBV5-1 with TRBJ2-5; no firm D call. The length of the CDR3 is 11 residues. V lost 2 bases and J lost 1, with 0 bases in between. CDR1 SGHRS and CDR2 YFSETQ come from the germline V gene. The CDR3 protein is CASSFQETQYF. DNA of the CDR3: TGCGCCAGCAGCTTCCAAGAGACCCAGTACTTC.

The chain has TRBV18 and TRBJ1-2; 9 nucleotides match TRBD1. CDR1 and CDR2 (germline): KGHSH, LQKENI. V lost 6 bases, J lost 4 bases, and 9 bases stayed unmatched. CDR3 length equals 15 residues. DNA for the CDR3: TGTGCCAGCTCTCCAACAGGGGGCGCCATCTATGGCTACACCTTC. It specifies CASSPTGGAIYGYTF. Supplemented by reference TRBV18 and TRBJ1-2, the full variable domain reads NAGVMQNPRHLVRRRGQEARLRCSPMKGHSHVYWYRQLPEEGLKFMVYLQKENIIDESGMPKERFSAEFPKEGPSILRIQQVVRGDSAAYFCASSPTGGAIYGYTFGSGTRLTVV.

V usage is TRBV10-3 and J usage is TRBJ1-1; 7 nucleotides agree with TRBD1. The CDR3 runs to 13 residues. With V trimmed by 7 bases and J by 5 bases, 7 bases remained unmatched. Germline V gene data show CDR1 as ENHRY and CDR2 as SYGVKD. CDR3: CAINGDRVTEAFF. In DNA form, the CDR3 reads TGTGCCATCAACGGAGACAGGGTGACTGAAGCTTTCTTT.

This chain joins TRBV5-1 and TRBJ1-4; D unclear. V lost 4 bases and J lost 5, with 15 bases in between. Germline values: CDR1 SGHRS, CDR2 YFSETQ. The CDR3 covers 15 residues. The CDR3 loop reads CASSTLGRLNEKLFF. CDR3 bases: TGCGCCAGCAGCACGCTCGGGCGGCTAAATGAAAAACTGTTTTTT.

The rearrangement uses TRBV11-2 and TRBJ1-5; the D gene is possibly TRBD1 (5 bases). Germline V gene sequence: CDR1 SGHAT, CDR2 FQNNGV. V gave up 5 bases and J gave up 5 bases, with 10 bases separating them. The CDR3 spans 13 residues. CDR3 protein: CASSNRGDQPQHF. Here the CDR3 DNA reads TGTGCCAGCAGCAATAGGGGAGATCAGCCCCAGCATTTT.

CDR3 nucleotide sequence: TGTGCCAGCAGCTTAGACCTAGAAGAGACCCAGTACTTC. As protein: CASSLDLEETQYF. The J gene is TRBJ2-5, the V gene TRBV5-6; no definite D call. In germline, CDR1 is SGHDT, CDR2 YYEEEE. The CDR3 covers 13 residues. Trimming shortened V by 2 bases and J by 3 bases, and 8 bases separated the two germline ends.

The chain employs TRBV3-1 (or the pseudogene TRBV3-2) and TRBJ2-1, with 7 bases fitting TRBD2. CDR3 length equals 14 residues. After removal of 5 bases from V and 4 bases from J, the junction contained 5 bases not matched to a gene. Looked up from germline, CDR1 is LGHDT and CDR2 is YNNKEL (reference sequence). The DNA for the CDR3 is TGTGCCAGCAGCTTAGGGACTATTTACAATGAGCAGTTCTTC. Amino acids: CASSLGTIYNEQFF.